These T cell receptor beta chains were read from a single sample in a study of human T cells and chemical hapten exposure. TCRdb recomputed calls from the RACE reads with MiXCR, one row per CDR3 protein. The sample includes 11,000 to 15,000 distinct CDR3 sequences, about 17% of them seen just once. This specimen consisted of whole blood, obtained in connection with sensitization to the hapten diphenylcyclopropenone (DPC). The receptors stem from a woman aged 25-40 years with alopecia areata. Some clones in this sample may be carry-over from other donors' samples. The CDR3 runs from the conserved cysteine through the conserved F or W. A D gene is named only where the DNA matches it firmly. Clone size is stated in some rows and not others, as once, few, many or a class when expanded.

cdr3_nt cdr3_aa d_call j_call clone_size v_call
TGTGCCAGCAGCCCTACTAGCGGGGGGGACAATGAGCAGTTCTTC CASSPTSGGDNEQFF TRBD2 TRBJ2-1 many TRBV28
TGTGCCAGCGAAGGAGCGGGGAACTACAATGAGCAGTTCTTC CASEGAGNYNEQFF TRBD2 TRBJ2-1 many TRBV7-9
TGTGCCAGCAGCCAAGTAGATACGCAGTATTTT CASSQVDTQYF - TRBJ2-3 many TRBV3-2
TGTGCCTGGAGTGTCGGAGGGGGCAGTGGCTACACCTTC CAWSVGGGSGYTF TRBD1 TRBJ1-2 - TRBV30
TGTGCCAGTAGTCGACGGGGGCTGGATGGCTACACCTTC CASSRRGLDGYTF - TRBJ1-2 - TRBV19
TGCAGTGCTAGAGACTGGGGGACAGGGAGCACCGGGGAGCTGTTTTTT CSARDWGTGSTGELFF TRBD1 TRBJ2-2 medium-sized TRBV20-1
TGTGCCAGCAGGGGGACAGGGGTTGGAAACACCATATATTTT CASRGTGVGNTIYF TRBD1 TRBJ1-3 medium-sized TRBV25-1
TGTGCCAGCTCACCGGGGACAACAAACACTGAAGCTTTCTTT CASSPGTTNTEAFF - TRBJ1-1 medium-sized TRBV18
TGTGCCAGCGAGAACAACAATCAGCCCCAGCATTTT CASENNNQPQHF - TRBJ1-5 medium-sized TRBV7-9
TGTGCCAGCAGCTTAGAACTTTTGACAGGGAGCAACACTGAAGCTTTCTTT CASSLELLTGSNTEAFF TRBD1 TRBJ1-1 medium-sized TRBV11-2
TGTGCCAGCAGCTTATCCATGACAGGGCTTGCCTACAATGAGCAGTTCTTC CASSLSMTGLAYNEQFF TRBD1 TRBJ2-1 medium-sized TRBV7-9
TGCAGTGCCACCAACGGGCCCGGGGAGCTGTTTTTT CSATNGPGELFF - TRBJ2-2 - TRBV20-1
TGTGCCAGCAGCCGTTGGACTAGCGGGAGTGCAGATACGCAGTATTTT CASSRWTSGSADTQYF TRBD2 TRBJ2-3 - TRBV3-1